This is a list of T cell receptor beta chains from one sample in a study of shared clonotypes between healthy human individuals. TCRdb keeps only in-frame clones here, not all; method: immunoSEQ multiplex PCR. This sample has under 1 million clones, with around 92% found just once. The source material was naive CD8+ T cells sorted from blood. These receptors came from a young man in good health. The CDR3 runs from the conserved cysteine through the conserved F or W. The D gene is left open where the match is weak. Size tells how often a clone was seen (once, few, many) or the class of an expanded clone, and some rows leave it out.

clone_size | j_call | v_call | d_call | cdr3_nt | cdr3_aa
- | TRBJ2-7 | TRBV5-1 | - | TGCGCCAGCAGCTGGGATTTTTTGGAGCAGTACTTC | CASSWDFLEQYF
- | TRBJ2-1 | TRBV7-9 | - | TGTGCCAGCAGATGGCTGGGGCGGGACAATGAGCAGTTCTTC | CASRWLGRDNEQFF
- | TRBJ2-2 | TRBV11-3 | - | TGTGCCAGCAGCGAGGGACGGACGAACACCGGGGAGCTGTTTTTT | CASSEGRTNTGELFF
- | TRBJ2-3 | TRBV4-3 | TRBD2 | TGCGCCAGCAGCCATCATAGGGGACTAAGCACAGATACGCAGTATTTT | CASSHHRGLSTDTQYF
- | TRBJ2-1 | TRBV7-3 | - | TGTGCCAGCAGCTCAGAAGACAATGAGCAGTTCTTC | CASSSEDNEQFF
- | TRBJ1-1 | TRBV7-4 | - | TGTGCCAGCAGCCGACAGACCGGTGGTGAAGCTTTCTTT | CASSRQTGGEAFF
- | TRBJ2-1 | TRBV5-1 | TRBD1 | TGCGCCAGCAGCTTTCAGGACAGGGTAATTGACGAGCAGTTCTTC | CASSFQDRVIDEQFF
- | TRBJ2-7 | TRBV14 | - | TGTGCCAGCAGCCCATTGGACAAGGACGAGCAGTACTTC | CASSPLDKDEQYF
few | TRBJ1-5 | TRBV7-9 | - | TGTGCCAGCAGCTTAGAATCTAGCAATCAGCCCCAGCATTTT | CASSLESSNQPQHF
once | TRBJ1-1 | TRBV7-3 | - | TGTGCCAGCAGCTTAAATGGGGGCGGAGATCTGTGGAACACTGAAGCTTTCTTT | CASSLNGGGDLWNTEAFF
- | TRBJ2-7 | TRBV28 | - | TGTGCCAGCAGTTCTGGCGCCAGCTACGAGCAGTACTTC | CASSSGASYEQYF
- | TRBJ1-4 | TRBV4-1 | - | TGCGCCAGCAGCCAATTAACCGGGACAACCAAAACTAATGAAAAACTGTTTTTT | CASSQLTGTTKTNEKLFF
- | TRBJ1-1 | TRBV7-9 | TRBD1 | TGTGCCAGCGGAAACAGGGGGCTTGGCACTGAAGCTTTCTTT | CASGNRGLGTEAFF
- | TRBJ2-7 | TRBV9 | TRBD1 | TGTGCCAGCAGCGAACCGGGACAGGGGGTCTACGAGCAGTACTTC | CASSEPGQGVYEQYF
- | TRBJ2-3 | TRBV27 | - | TGTGCCAGCAGTTTATGGGGGAGTGAAAAAGATACGCAGTATTTT | CASSLWGSEKDTQYF
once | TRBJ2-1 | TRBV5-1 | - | TGCGCCAGCAGCACGGGACTTCGAACCGGGCAGTTCTTC | CASSTGLRTGQFF
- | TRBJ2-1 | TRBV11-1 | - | TGTGCCATAGGGGGTGGAAGCTCCTACAATGAGCAGTTCTTC | CAIGGGSSYNEQFF
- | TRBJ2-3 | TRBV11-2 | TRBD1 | TGTGCCAGCAGCAACGACAGGGTATCGACAGATACGCAGTATTTT | CASSNDRVSTDTQYF
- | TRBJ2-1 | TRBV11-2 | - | TGTGCCAGCAGCCCATACTGGGACACCAATGAGCAGTTCTTC | CASSPYWDTNEQFF
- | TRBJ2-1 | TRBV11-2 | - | TGTGCCAGCAGCTATGAGGGCCGACCCTACAATGAGCAGTTCTTC | CASSYEGRPYNEQFF
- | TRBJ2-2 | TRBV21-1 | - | TGTGCCAGCAGCCCCTACTGGGAGCTGTTTTTT | CASSPYWELFF
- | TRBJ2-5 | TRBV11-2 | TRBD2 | TGTGCCAGCAGCCAAGCGGGGGGGGTTTCGGAGACCCAGTACTTC | CASSQAGGVSETQYF
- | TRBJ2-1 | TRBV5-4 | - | TGTGCCAGCAGCTCTGGTGGTCTGGCGGGGCACTACAATGAGCAGTTCTTC | CASSSGGLAGHYNEQFF
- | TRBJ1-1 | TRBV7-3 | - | TGTGCCAGCAGCCCAGGGCCCAACACTGAAGCTTTCTTT | CASSPGPNTEAFF
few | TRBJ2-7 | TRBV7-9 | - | TGTGCCAGCAGCTTAATCGCAGCCCCCTACGAGCAGTACTTC | CASSLIAAPYEQYF
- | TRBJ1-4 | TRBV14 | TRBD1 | TGTGCCAGTTCAGGGGGCTCTAATGAAAAACTGTTTTTT | CASSGGSNEKLFF
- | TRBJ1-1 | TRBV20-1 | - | TGCAGTGCTACGGCGAACACTGAAGCTTTCTTT | CSATANTEAFF
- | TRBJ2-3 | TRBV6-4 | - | TGTGCCAGCAGTGACGTAGGATATTGCACAGATACGCAGTATTTT | CASSDVGYCTDTQYF
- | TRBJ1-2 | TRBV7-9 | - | TGTGCCAGCAGCTACCTTATATCTGGCTACACCTTC | CASSYLISGYTF
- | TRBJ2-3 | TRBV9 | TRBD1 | TGTGCCAGCAGCATCGAGGGACAGCCCACAGATACGCAGTATTTT | CASSIEGQPTDTQYF
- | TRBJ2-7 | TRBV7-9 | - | TGTGCCAGCAGCTTAGCCAGGGCTAGCGAAGGGGGAGGCGAGCAGTACTTC | CASSLARASEGGGEQYF
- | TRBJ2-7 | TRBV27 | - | TGTGCCAGCAGTCCTAACCACTACGAGCAGTACTTC | CASSPNHYEQYF
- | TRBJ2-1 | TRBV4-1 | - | TGCGCCAGCAGCCAAGTCATCGGAGGGGCCGGGGATGAGCAGTTCTTC | CASSQVIGGAGDEQFF
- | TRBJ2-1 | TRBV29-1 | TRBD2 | TGCAGCGTTGTCGGGACTAGCGGGGAGCAGTTCTTC | CSVVGTSGEQFF
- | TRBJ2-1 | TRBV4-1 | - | TGCGCCAGCAGCCAAGATGCGAAGGGAAATGAGCAGTTCTTC | CASSQDAKGNEQFF
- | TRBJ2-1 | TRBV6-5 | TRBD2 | TGTGCCAGCAGTTTGGGGACTAGCACACCGAATGAGCAGTTCTTC | CASSLGTSTPNEQFF
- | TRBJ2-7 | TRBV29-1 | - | TGCAGCGTTGAAGACCTTGGGCACAACGAGCAGTACTTC | CSVEDLGHNEQYF
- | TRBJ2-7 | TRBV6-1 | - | TGTGCCAGCAGTGAAAGTGTCAGGGTCTACGAGCAGTACTTC | CASSESVRVYEQYF
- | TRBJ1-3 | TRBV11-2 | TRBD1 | TGTGCCAGCAGCCGTGGACAGGGTACTGGAAACACCATATATTTT | CASSRGQGTGNTIYF
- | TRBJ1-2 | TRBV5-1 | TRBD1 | TGCGCCAGCAGCTTGGTAGCTACAGGGGGGCGGTATGGCTACACCTTC | CASSLVATGGRYGYTF
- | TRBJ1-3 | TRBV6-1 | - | TGTGCCAGCAGTGGACCATTCTCGGGAAACACCATATATTTT | CASSGPFSGNTIYF
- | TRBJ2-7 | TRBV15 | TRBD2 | TGTGCCACCAGCAGAGAGGGAGCGGGAGTGGGCGAGCAGTACTTC | CATSREGAGVGEQYF
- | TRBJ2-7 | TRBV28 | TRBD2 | TGTGCCAGCAGCCCCGGGACTAGCGGGAGACCTTTCTACGAGCAGTACTTC | CASSPGTSGRPFYEQYF
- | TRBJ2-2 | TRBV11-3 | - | TGTGCCAGCAGCCCAGGGGCTAGCGGAAACACCGGGGAGCTGTTTTTT | CASSPGASGNTGELFF
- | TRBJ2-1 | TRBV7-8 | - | TGTGCCAGCAGCCAAACCCCTACCTATGAGCAGTTCTTC | CASSQTPTYEQFF
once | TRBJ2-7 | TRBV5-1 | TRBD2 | TGCGCCAGCAGTTGGCTAGCGGGAGGAGGGGAGCAGTACTTC | CASSWLAGGGEQYF